Listed below are T cell receptor beta chains from one sample, sequenced in a study of cytomegalovirus exposure and HLA in healthy donors. The protocol was immunoSEQ multiplex PCR, while the TCRdb copy is restricted to in-frame clones and leaves out a portion. The sample holds about 160,000 clones, roughly 79% seen once. The sequencing sample was made of PBMCs. The source is a man aged 30 to 45 in good health and CMV-seronegative. CDR3s include the opening cysteine and the closing phenylalanine or tryptophan. D genes are given only for firm matches. Part of the rows lack a size; the others show once, few, many or a class for expanded clones.

J: TRBJ2-3
D: NA
size: NA
V: TRBV4-3
DNA: TGCGCCAGCAGCCAAGGGTTCGGGACTACAGATACGCAGTATTTT
CDR3: CASSQGFGTTDTQYF

J: TRBJ2-7
D: TRBD1
size: NA
V: TRBV18
DNA: TGTGCCAGCTCACTGGAGGGACAGGGATCGCCTAGGGAGCAGTACTTC
CDR3: CASSLEGQGSPREQYF

J: TRBJ2-7
D: TRBD1
size: NA
V: TRBV30
DNA: TGTGCCTGGTCCTCCGGGACAGGGGGCTACGAGCAGTACTTC
CDR3: CAWSSGTGGYEQYF

J: TRBJ1-3
D: NA
size: NA
V: TRBV19
DNA: TGTGCCAGCGGACGGGGAGGAAACACCATATATTTT
CDR3: CASGRGGNTIYF

J: TRBJ2-6
D: TRBD1
size: NA
V: TRBV2
DNA: TGTGCCAGCCGGGACAGAGACTCTGGGGCCAACGTCCTGACTTTC
CDR3: CASRDRDSGANVLTF

J: TRBJ2-7
D: TRBD2
size: NA
V: TRBV29-1
DNA: TGCAGCGTTGTTGTAGCGGGAGGCTCCTACGAGCAGTACTTC
CDR3: CSVVVAGGSYEQYF

J: TRBJ1-1
D: TRBD1
size: NA
V: TRBV9
DNA: TGTGCCAGCAGCGTAGCCCCGACAGGGGGTTGGACTGAAGCTTTCTTT
CDR3: CASSVAPTGGWTEAFF

J: TRBJ2-5
D: TRBD2
size: few
V: TRBV7-9
DNA: TGTGCCAGCAGCCAAACTAGCGGGGCCGAGGAGACCCAGTACTTC
CDR3: CASSQTSGAEETQYF

J: TRBJ1-1
D: TRBD1
size: NA
V: TRBV29-1
DNA: TGCAGCGCCGGACAGGGAATGACTGAAGCTTTCTTT
CDR3: CSAGQGMTEAFF

J: TRBJ2-3
D: NA
size: once
V: TRBV30
DNA: TGTGCCTGGAGTTCAGGGTCAGGTACGCAGTATTTT
CDR3: CAWSSGSGTQYF

J: TRBJ2-7
D: TRBD2
size: few
V: TRBV15
DNA: TGTGCCACCAGCAGATCTAGCGGGGGGAACGAGCAGTACTTC
CDR3: CATSRSSGGNEQYF

J: TRBJ2-7
D: TRBD1
size: NA
V: TRBV25-1
DNA: TGTGCCAGCAGTGAGATTACATGGGGACAGGGCTCCTACGAGCAGTACTTC
CDR3: CASSEITWGQGSYEQYF

J: TRBJ2-5
D: TRBD1
size: NA
V: TRBV30
DNA: TGTGCCTGGAGTGTTCCCCGGGACAGGGGTTCGCAGACCCAGTACTTC
CDR3: CAWSVPRDRGSQTQYF

J: TRBJ2-7
D: TRBD2
size: NA
V: TRBV7-6
DNA: TGTGCCAGCAGCTTAAGAGCGCCGCGACTAGCGGGAGGCCGCTACGAGCAGTACTTC
CDR3: CASSLRAPRLAGGRYEQYF

J: TRBJ1-5
D: NA
size: once
V: TRBV27
DNA: TGTGCCAGCAGTTTATCAGGCGGGGATGCTCAGCCCCAGCATTTT
CDR3: CASSLSGGDAQPQHF

J: TRBJ2-7
D: NA
size: NA
V: TRBV18
DNA: TGTGCCAGCTCCCAGCAGCAGGGAAGGGGCTACGAGCAGTACTTC
CDR3: CASSQQQGRGYEQYF

J: TRBJ1-4
D: TRBD1
size: NA
V: TRBV5-1
DNA: TGCGCCAGCACCCGGACAGGGGGCACTAATGAAAAACTGTTTTTT
CDR3: CASTRTGGTNEKLFF

J: TRBJ1-3
D: TRBD1
size: NA
V: TRBV5-4
DNA: TGTGCCAGCAGCTTACAGGGGGGGTCCGGAAACACCATATATTTT
CDR3: CASSLQGGSGNTIYF

J: TRBJ2-7
D: NA
size: NA
V: TRBV10-2
DNA: TGCGCCAGCTCCCTCCAGGGGCCGACCTACGAGCAGTACTTC
CDR3: CASSLQGPTYEQYF

J: TRBJ2-7
D: TRBD2
size: NA
V: TRBV7-9
DNA: TGTTCCAGCAGGCTAGCGGGAGGGAGCCCCTACGAGCAGTACTTC
CDR3: CSSRLAGGSPYEQYF

J: TRBJ2-6
D: NA
size: NA
V: TRBV6-5
DNA: TGTGCCAGCAGTTACTCTAGCGCTTGGGCCAACGTCCTGACTTTC
CDR3: CASSYSSAWANVLTF

J: TRBJ2-7
D: TRBD2
size: few
V: TRBV30
DNA: TGTGCCTGTCAGCGAGGGACTAGCGGTTACGAGCAGTACTTC
CDR3: CACQRGTSGYEQYF

J: TRBJ1-2
D: NA
size: NA
V: TRBV5-1
DNA: TGCGCCAGCAGCTTGGACTCCACAGCCTATGGCTACACCTTC
CDR3: CASSLDSTAYGYTF

J: TRBJ1-5
D: TRBD1
size: NA
V: TRBV10-3
DNA: TGTGCCATCAGTGAAGACAGGGGTTTTAATCAGCCCCAGCATTTT
CDR3: CAISEDRGFNQPQHF

J: TRBJ2-2
D: TRBD1
size: NA
V: TRBV6-5
DNA: TGTGCCAGCAGATCGGACAGGGGGCGTAACGGGGAGCTGTTTTTT
CDR3: CASRSDRGRNGELFF

J: TRBJ2-3
D: NA
size: NA
V: TRBV6-5
DNA: TGTGCCAGCATGCGCGATTTCACAGATACGCAGTATTTT
CDR3: CASMRDFTDTQYF

J: TRBJ1-1
D: TRBD1
size: NA
V: TRBV4-1
DNA: TGCGCCAGCAGCCTGTGGACAGGGTTTAACACTGAAGCTTTCTTT
CDR3: CASSLWTGFNTEAFF

J: TRBJ1-5
D: NA
size: NA
V: TRBV30
DNA: TGTGCCTGGAGCCACGGCGTGGGACAATATAATCAGCCCCAGCATTTT
CDR3: CAWSHGVGQYNQPQHF